This T cell receptor beta chain was found in a study of blood T cell repertoires in COVID-19. At the level of the study: Both acute and convalescent COVID-19 samples were obtained from the United States, Italy and Spain. The analysed material was cDNA or gDNA that came from T cells, B-cell-depleted T cells, or PBMCs.

This clone was detected only once. The germline V gene encodes CDR1 MDHEN and CDR2 SYDVKM. The length of the CDR3 is 17 residues. Trimming took 6 bases from V and 0 from J, leaving 20 bases between them. Original handling: Quantification of nucleated cells was approximated via reference gene primer amplification. The assay was immunoSEQ multiplex PCR, and TCRdb's table has in-frame clones only and misses some. V and J calls and clone size follow that table, whereas D and trimming were derived from the DNA. This table has roughly 200,000 clones, around 80% appearing once. Source material: peripheral blood. The clonotype was recovered from an elderly woman with active or convalescent COVID-19. This chain links TRBV28 with TRBJ1-1, with D possibly TRBD1 on 5 matching bases. CDR3 amino acids: CASSQRQGTLMNTEAFF. CDR3 in DNA: TGTGCCAGCAGCCAAAGGCAGGGTACCTTGATGAACACTGAAGCTTTCTTT. Full variable domain (remainder filled in from reference TRBV28 and TRBJ1-1): DVKVTQSSRYLVKRTGEKVFLECVQDMDHENMFWYRQDPGLGLRLIYFSYDVKMKEKGDIPEGYSVSREKKERFSLILESASTNQTSMYLCASSQRQGTLMNTEAFFGQGTRLTVV.